This T cell receptor (beta chain) derives from a study of PD-L1 blockade in urothelial cancer. Across the whole study: In the mid-2010s therapy began: atezolizumab 1,200 mg intravenously every 3 weeks. General study findings and limits: Each patient was represented by one FFPE tumor sample, obtained not right before treatment.

The germline V gene has CDR1 SGDLS and CDR2 YYNGEE. V lost 4 bases, J lost 5 bases, and 12 bases lay in between. The CDR3 contains 13 residues. Points on this clone: The antigen remains undetermined.

It was with amplified housekeeping genes that FFPE tumor DNA was quantified. The repertoire was sequenced with immunoSEQ multiplex PCR; TCRdb's copy has only in-frame clones and lacks some. The table shows about 35,000 clones, with just over 35% occurring only once. The material was tumor tissue, obtained before atezolizumab (anti-PD-L1) treatment. The chain employs TRBV9 and TRBJ2-5; D is undetermined. The TCR originated in a man between 60 and 75 years old with urothelial cancer. As DNA, the CDR3 is TGTGCCAGCAGCCCCGATTTCTACGAGACCCAGTACTTC. Protein product: CASSPDFYETQYF.